One sample yielded the 29 T cell receptor beta chains listed below, sequenced in a study of CD8 T cells in ankylosing spondylitis. Study findings and constraints: Seemingly characteristic of ankylosing spondylitis blood was a TCR beta motif consisting of fewer than 10 highly homologous variants.

Each CDR3 protein gets one entry after TCRdb re-called the 5' RACE reads with MiXCR. This table holds about 130,000 distinct CDR3 sequences, over 15% found once. These receptors have no identified antigens. Source material: blood, either unsorted or a sorted T cell fraction (not recorded which). Receptors were obtained from a male donor with ankylosing spondylitis.

Many counts were recorded for this clonotype. V is TRBV29-1 and J is TRBJ2-1; TRBD1 matches 7 bases. Germline CDR1 SQVTM, CDR2 ANQGSEA. With 4 bases clipped from V and 5 bases from J, the junction kept 8 bases outside the gene matches. This CDR3 is built from 14 residues. CDR3 nucleotides: TGCAGCGTTGGGGCCCGGGACAGACACAATGAGCAGTTCTTC. Translating it yields CSVGARDRHNEQFF.

At least ten counts were recorded for this clonotype. This chain joins TRBV9 and TRBJ2-3; 12 nucleotides match TRBD2. The V gene's germline CDR1 is SGDLS and CDR2 YYNGEE. Germline trimming cut 0 bases from V and 1 base from J; bases unmatched to any gene: 6. The CDR3 sequence is 18 residues long. The chain's CDR3 is CASSVASGRARGTDTQYF. The DNA of the CDR3 is TGTGCCAGCAGCGTAGCTAGCGGGAGGGCCAGGGGCACAGATACGCAGTATTTT.

This clonotype has only a few counts. The chain links TRBV12-3 or TRBV12-4 to TRBJ2-7, with 7 positions matching TRBD2. The CDR3 loop spans 13 amino acids. Losses at the gene ends were 3 bases for V and 6 bases for J; bases not matched to a gene: 5. CDR3 sequence: CASSFGREGEQYF. CDR3 nucleotides: TGTGCCAGCAGTTTTGGGAGGGAGGGCGAGCAGTACTTC.

This chain uses TRBV3-1 with TRBJ1-2, with a tentative D call TRBD1 (6 bases). Trimming took 3 bases from V and 8 from J, leaving 10 bases between them. Germline V lookup: CDR1 LGHDT, CDR2 YNNKEL (reference sequence). The CDR3 spans 12 residues. CDR3 sequence (DNA): TGTGCCAGCAGCCACGTGGACAGAGGCTACACCTTC. This sequence encodes CASSHVDRGYTF. Variable domain in full (rest from reference TRBV3-1 and TRBJ1-2): DTAVSQTPKYLVTQMGNDKSIKCEQNLGHDTMYWYKQDSKKFLKIMFSYNNKELIINETVPNRFSPKSPDKAHLNLHINSLELGDSAVYFCASSHVDRGYTFGSGTRLTVV.

CDR3 in amino acids: CASSSSGTGHYEQYF. The CDR3 DNA follows: TGTGCCAGCAGCTCCTCCGGGACAGGGCACTACGAGCAGTACTTC. The genes are TRBV7-2 and TRBJ2-7; 9 positions agree with TRBD1. The germline V gene has CDR1 SGHTA and CDR2 FQGNSA. CDR3 size: 15 residues. Losses at the gene ends were 4 bases for V and 3 bases for J; bases not matched to a gene: 7.

This clonotype was recorded at least ten times. The chain couples TRBV7-9 to TRBJ2-1; no definite D call. The CDR3 loop spans 15 amino acids. V lost 5 bases and J 5 bases, leaving 16 bases between the germline ends. Per the germline V gene, CDR1 is SEHNR and CDR2 is FQNEAQ (reference sequence). The CDR3 DNA follows: TGTGCCAGCAGCCCCTTCGGGCCACGGAACAATGAGCAGTTCTTC. It yields the protein CASSPFGPRNNEQFF. Variable domain in full (rest from reference TRBV7-9 and TRBJ2-1): DTGVSQNPRHKITKRGQNVTFRCDPISEHNRLYWYRQTLGQGPEFLTYFQNEAQLEKSRLLSDRFSAERPKGSFSTLEIQRTEQGDSAMYLCASSPFGPRNNEQFFGPGTRLTVL.

This sequence joins TRBV5-1 and TRBJ2-7; no firm D call. V dropped 3 bases and J dropped 4 bases, with 11 bases sitting between them. The V gene's germline CDR1 is SGHRS and CDR2 YFSETQ. The CDR3 consists of 13 residues. The DNA for the CDR3 is TGCGCCAGCAGCTACAACGAAGCGTACGAGCAGTACTTC. This translates into CASSYNEAYEQYF.

The J gene is TRBJ2-7, the V gene TRBV4-1, with D perhaps TRBD1 (6 bases). V dropped 1 base and J dropped 2 bases, with 15 bases sitting between them. In germline, CDR1 is MGHRA, CDR2 YSYEKL. The CDR3 is made up of 16 amino acids. CDR3 nucleotide sequence: TGCGCCAGCAGCCAAGTCCGGACAGCCACCACCTACGAGCAGTACTTC. It specifies CASSQVRTATTYEQYF.

This clonotype was seen only a few times. The chain is built from TRBV18 and TRBJ2-1, with D possibly matching TRBD2 (5 bases). V was pared by 4 bases and J by 6 bases, with 16 bases between. Germline CDR1 reads KGHSH; CDR2 reads LQKENI. The CDR3 extends over 15 amino acids. CDR3 protein: CASSQTDSPTNEQFF. The CDR3 DNA reads as TGTGCCAGCTCACAAACGGACTCGCCCACCAATGAGCAGTTCTTC.

The chain employs TRBV15 and TRBJ1-2; possibly TRBD1 for D (6 bases). The V gene's germline CDR1 is LNHNV and CDR2 YYDKDF (reference sequence). V dropped 0 bases and J dropped 0 bases, with 14 bases sitting between them. The CDR3 runs to 17 residues. The CDR3 coding sequence is TGTGCCACCAGCAGAGACCCCAGACAGGCCTCTAACTATGGCTACACCTTC. Protein product: CATSRDPRQASNYGYTF.

The chain recombines TRBV12-5 with TRBJ1-1; perhaps TRBD1 as D (6 bases). Looked up from germline, CDR1 is LGHNT and CDR2 is FRNRAP. This CDR3 spans 15 amino acids. V was clipped by 2 bases and J by 4 bases, with 14 bases between them. The CDR3 spells CASGLPLQGATEAFF. The CDR3 DNA is TGTGCTAGTGGTTTGCCCTTACAGGGAGCCACTGAAGCTTTCTTT.

Ten or more counts support this clonotype. V and J are TRBV2 and TRBJ1-2; TRBD1 matches 12 bases. Trimming cost V 10 bases and J 7 bases; bases outside gene matches: 7. The germline V gene encodes CDR1 SNHLY and CDR2 FYNNEI. CDR3 length: 13 amino acids. CDR3 bases: TGTGCCACCGAGGGACAGGGGGCGCGTGGCTACACCTTC. This encodes CATEGQGARGYTF.

V and J are TRBV29-1 and TRBJ2-2; D might be TRBD2 (5 bases). Germline V lookup: CDR1 SQVTM, CDR2 ANQGSEA. V dropped 7 bases and J dropped 7 bases, with 16 bases sitting between them. This CDR3 has 13 residues. The DNA of the CDR3 is TGCAGCGCTGAGAAGAGGGCCGACGGGGAGCTGTTTTTT. Protein product: CSAEKRADGELFF.

The chain joins TRBV27 to TRBJ2-7, with 8 bases lining up with TRBD2. Per germline, CDR1 MNHEY and CDR2 SMNVEV (reference sequence). After removal of 7 bases from V and 2 bases from J, the junction contained 10 bases not matched to a gene. CDR3 size: 15 residues. The CDR3 is CASNGRLAPTYEQYF. In nucleotides, the CDR3 is TGTGCCAGCAACGGACGACTAGCGCCAACCTACGAGCAGTACTTC.

J is TRBJ2-4 and V is TRBV11-1, with 10 bases that match TRBD2. Losses at the gene ends were 3 bases for V and 0 bases for J; bases not matched to a gene: 11. This CDR3 has 19 amino acids. The germline V gene encodes CDR1 SGHAT and CDR2 FQDESV (reference sequence). In nucleotides, the CDR3 is TGTGCCAGCAGCTTGGTTACTAGCGGGGTTTCCCTAGCCAAAAACATTCAGTACTTC. Translating it yields CASSLVTSGVSLAKNIQYF.

This clonotype was counted between two and nine times. Relative to the germline gene, one junction end is altered; a read error may explain this. This chain joins TRBV9 and TRBJ2-7; possibly TRBD2 for D (5 bases). The CDR3 runs 14 residues. Germline CDR1 and CDR2: SGDLS and YYNGEE. DNA of the CDR3: TGTGCCAGCAGCGTAGACGGGAACACCTATGAGCAGTACTTC. It yields the protein CASSVDGNTYEQYF.

The V and J genes are TRBV9 and TRBJ2-1; 7 bases are a match to TRBD1. Germline V CDR1 and CDR2: SGDLS, YYNGEE. This CDR3 is built from 17 residues. V dropped 2 bases and J dropped 4; count of bases not matched to a gene: 12. Here the CDR3 DNA reads TGTGCCAGCAGCGTGGCCCCAATTTGGGACAGATACAATGAGCAGTTCTTC. Residues: CASSVAPIWDRYNEQFF.

This sequence joins TRBV11-2 and TRBJ2-1; no reliable D call. Germline CDR1 is SGHAT and CDR2 is FQNNGV. The V end lost 1 base, the J end lost 5 bases, and 6 bases lay between the germline ends. The CDR3 length is 13 residues. The CDR3 DNA follows: TGTGCCAGCAGCTTAGTACTTAACAATGAGCAGTTCTTC. This codes for CASSLVLNNEQFF.

This clonotype was found a few times. V is TRBV27 and J is TRBJ2-7; 7 bases are a match to TRBD1. With 5 bases clipped from V and 6 bases from J, the junction kept 1 base outside the gene matches. Germline V CDR1 and CDR2: MNHEY, SMNVEV (reference sequence). The CDR3 consists of 11 residues. This CDR3 reads CASSTGVEQYF. CDR3 DNA sequence: TGTGCCAGCAGTACAGGGGTCGAGCAGTACTTC.

This clonotype was seen only a few times. The chain employs TRBV13 and TRBJ2-1, with TRBD1 identical over 8 bases. V lost 3 bases, J lost 9 bases, and 10 bases stayed unmatched. Germline loops: CDR1 PRHDT, CDR2 FYEKMQ (reference sequence). The CDR3 is 15 residues long. The DNA for the CDR3 is TGTGCCAGCAGCTTCAGGACAGGGAATATCGGTGAGCAGTTCTTC. Protein sequence: CASSFRTGNIGEQFF.

The chain uses TRBV5-1 and TRBJ2-5, with 8 bases identical to TRBD2. Germline CDR1 SGHRS, CDR2 YFSETQ. Trimming took 2 bases from V and 2 from J; bases not matched to a gene: 5. This CDR3 is 15 amino acids long. CDR3 residues: CASSLIGRGQETQYF. CDR3 DNA: TGCGCCAGCAGCTTAATCGGGAGGGGTCAAGAGACCCAGTACTTC.

This clonotype was found once. This rearrangement joins TRBV11-2 to TRBJ2-1, with 10 bases identical to TRBD1. V lost 10 bases, J lost 8 bases, and 8 bases stayed unmatched. The CDR3 covers 13 residues. Germline loops: CDR1 SGHAT, CDR2 FQNNGV. The DNA of the CDR3 is TGTGCCATGAGCCCGGGGACAGGGGATGAGCAGTTCTTC. Translation: CAMSPGTGDEQFF.

The rearrangement links TRBV20-1 to TRBJ2-7; no reliable D call. Germline V CDR1 and CDR2: DFQATT, SNEGSKA (reference sequence). The CDR3 covers 12 residues. Trimming shortened V by 3 bases and J by 3 bases, and 9 bases separated the two germline ends. The CDR3 is CSASGLLYEQYF. The CDR3 DNA reads as TGCAGTGCTAGTGGGCTACTCTACGAGCAGTACTTC.

This clonotype was observed many times. The chain uses TRBV6-5 and TRBJ2-1; 13 bases match TRBD2. Germline V lookup: CDR1 MNHEY, CDR2 SVGAGI. The junction had 14 bases not matched to a gene; V was cut back by 3 bases and J by 6 bases. CDR3 length equals 19 residues. CDR3 sequence: CASSYEGLAGSPPFNEQFF. The CDR3 nucleotides are TGTGCCAGCAGTTATGAGGGACTAGCGGGATCCCCCCCCTTCAATGAGCAGTTCTTC.

This chain uses TRBV4-1 with TRBJ2-7; TRBD2 matches 11 bases. V gave up 3 bases and J gave up 2 bases; unmatched junction bases: 3. From germline, CDR1 is MGHRA and CDR2 YSYEKL. The CDR3 consists of 15 residues. CDR3 region: CASSQGTSGAYEQYF. DNA for the CDR3: TGCGCCAGCAGCCAGGGGACTAGCGGAGCCTACGAGCAGTACTTC.

This clonotype was counted a few times. This chain uses TRBV12-3 or TRBV12-4 with TRBJ2-5; D remains unclear. The CDR3 is made up of 11 amino acids. Trimming pared 4 bases from V and 6 bases from J, leaving 6 bases between. The DNA for the CDR3 is TGTGCCAGCAGTTCGCTGAAGACCCAGTACTTC. Amino acid sequence: CASSSLKTQYF.

This clonotype has more than one count but fewer than ten. The rearrangement joins TRBV7-9 to TRBJ2-7, with TRBD2 matching over 11 bases. The CDR3 consists of 15 residues. CDR1 SEHNR and CDR2 FQNEAQ come from the germline V gene (reference sequence). V lost 5 bases to trimming and J lost 3 bases; unmatched junction nucleotides: 6. CDR3 nucleotide sequence: TGTGCCAGCAGCACAGGGACTAGCGGTTTCTACGAGCAGTACTTC. It yields the protein CASSTGTSGFYEQYF.

This clonotype was counted between two and nine times. The chain is built from TRBV20-1 and TRBJ2-1; 9 bases line up with TRBD2. Germline V CDR1 and CDR2: DFQATT, SNEGSKA (reference sequence). The CDR3 has 15 residues. V was clipped by 3 bases and J by 0 bases; unmatched bases: 3. The DNA of the CDR3 is TGCAGTGCTAGGAGTAGCGGGAGCTCCTACAATGAGCAGTTCTTC. Amino acid sequence: CSARSSGSSYNEQFF.

V is TRBV4-1 and J is TRBJ2-1; 10 positions agree with TRBD2. Unmatched junction bases numbered 2, after V lost 1 base and J lost 5 bases. This CDR3 has 15 amino acids. Germline V gene sequence: CDR1 MGHRA, CDR2 YSYEKL. The CDR3 DNA reads as TGCGCCAGCAGCCAAGGGACTAGCGGTCACAATGAGCAGTTCTTC. Translation: CASSQGTSGHNEQFF.